The clone carrying this TCR beta chain has just one count. This specimen belongs to a study of blood T cell repertoires in COVID-19. Study as a whole: The United States, Italy and Spain provided the acute and convalescent COVID-19 samples. Nucleic acid was either cDNA or gDNA, and it came from T cells, B-cell-depleted T cells, or PBMCs.

Per the original methods: Reference gene primer amplification gave nucleated cell count estimates. Only in-frame clones appear in the TCRdb table, and some are missing; sequencing was by immunoSEQ multiplex PCR. That table is the source of V, J and clone size, and D and trimming were worked out from the DNA. The repertoire holds 250,000 or so clones, with about 85% as singletons. The sequence was obtained from an older woman with active or convalescent COVID-19. Sequencing used peripheral blood.

The CDR3 bases are TGTGCCAGCAGCTCCAATACCGGGGAGCTGTTTTTT. Translation: CASSSNTGELFF. The rearrangement links TRBV5-4 to TRBJ2-2; D gene unclear. Trimming took off 3 bases at V and 5 bases at J, with 5 bases between the two ends. Per germline, CDR1 SGHNT and CDR2 YYREEE (reference sequence). The CDR3 is 12 residues long.